One sample yielded the 30 T cell receptor beta chains listed below, sequenced in a study of blood T cells in healthy people across ages. Then a second PCR, running about 6 to 11 cycles, was carried out with a sample-barcoded 5' primer and a J-beta primer mix. TCRdb re-called the 5' RACE reads through MiXCR, storing one row per CDR3 protein. The data contain fewer than 900,000 distinct CDR3 sequences, 40% to 45% of them singletons. The sample comprised blood. The receptors were gathered from a woman aged 55-75 years in good health.

Many counts were recorded for this clonotype. The CDR3 nucleotides are TGTGCCAGCAGTGCCAGACAGGGAAATGAGCAGTTCTTC. This gives the protein CASSARQGNEQFF. V and J are TRBV25-1 and TRBJ2-1; 7 bases fit TRBD1. With V trimmed by 4 bases and J by 7 bases, 4 bases remained unmatched. The germline V gene encodes CDR1 MGHDK and CDR2 SYGVNS. The CDR3 loop spans 13 amino acids.

The CDR3 loop is CASSLQGSQHF. CDR3 bases: TGTGCCAGCAGTCTGCAGGGGTCGCAGCATTTT. The chain carries TRBV12-3 or TRBV12-4 and TRBJ1-5, with D possibly matching TRBD1 (6 bases). With 5 bases removed from V and 13 bases from J, the gap between germline ends came to 12 bases. This CDR3 has 11 amino acids.

This clonotype came up a few times. The gene calls are TRBV25-1 and TRBJ2-7; D is ambiguous. This CDR3 is built from 14 residues. The germline V gene has CDR1 MGHDK and CDR2 SYGVNS. Trimming left V 2 bases short and J 2 bases short, with 10 bases between. CDR3 sequence reads: CASSEGLSTYEQYF. The CDR3 DNA reads TGTGCCAGCAGTGAAGGGTTGAGTACCTACGAGCAGTACTTC.

J is TRBJ1-6 and V is TRBV12-3 or TRBV12-4; 7 positions match TRBD1. The V and J ends lost 6 bases and 8 bases, in that order; junction bases with no gene match: 10. This CDR3 region has 15 residues. The DNA of the CDR3 is TGTGCCAGCAGGGGGACAGAGTATAGGGATTCACCCCTCCACTTT. Encoded protein: CASRGTEYRDSPLHF.

This clonotype came up a few times. The chain links TRBV20-1 to TRBJ2-1, with unresolved D. The CDR3 has 14 residues. CDR1 DFQATT and CDR2 SNEGSKA come from the germline V gene (reference sequence). Trimming left V 0 bases short and J 8 bases short, with 14 bases between. The CDR3 DNA is TGCAGTGCTAGAGATTCCCCAAGAACCCATGAGCAGTTCTTC. This sequence encodes CSARDSPRTHEQFF.

The chain has TRBV3-1 and TRBJ2-7; D is uncertain. From germline, CDR1 is LGHDT and CDR2 YNNKEL (reference sequence). CDR3 length: 18 residues. Trimming took off 0 bases at V and 0 bases at J, with 18 bases between the two ends. This CDR3 reads CASSQDYPGGPSSYEQYF. The DNA of the CDR3 is TGTGCCAGCAGCCAAGATTACCCTGGTGGGCCCAGCTCCTACGAGCAGTACTTC.

V usage is TRBV20-1 and J usage is TRBJ2-3, with TRBD2 matching over 7 bases. The CDR3 covers 12 residues. Germline values: CDR1 DFQATT, CDR2 SNEGSKA (reference sequence). After removal of 7 bases from V and 7 bases from J, the junction contained 8 bases not matched to a gene. The CDR3 spells CSDLAVGNTQYF. DNA for the CDR3: TGCAGTGATCTAGCGGTAGGGAATACGCAGTATTTT.

The gene calls are TRBV27 and TRBJ2-1; the D gene is possibly TRBD1 (6 bases). Trimming removed 7 bases at V and 5 bases at J, with 15 bases between. The length of the CDR3 is 14 residues. Germline-derived CDR1 and CDR2 are MNHEY and SMNVEV (reference sequence). The CDR3 is CASTPRGANNEQFF. CDR3 bases: TGTGCCAGCACTCCCAGGGGAGCTAACAATGAGCAGTTCTTC.

The genes are TRBV30 and TRBJ2-7; D ambiguous. The J call may be in error: the DNA end matches TRBJ2-5 better. The CDR3 consists of 12 residues. CDR1 and CDR2 from the germline V gene are GTSNPN and SVGIG (reference sequence). This chain's CDR3 is CAWATAQMTQYF. The DNA of the CDR3 is TGTGCCTGGGCGACGGCCCAGATGACCCAGTACTTC.

The chain employs TRBV20-1 and TRBJ1-1; D is unresolved. V dropped 2 bases and J dropped 1 base, with 5 bases sitting between them. The CDR3 is made up of 12 amino acids. The germline V gene encodes CDR1 DFQATT and CDR2 SNEGSKA (reference sequence). The CDR3 loop is CSARRQNTEAFF. The DNA for the CDR3 is TGCAGTGCTAGAAGACAGAACACTGAAGCTTTCTTT.

This clonotype was found a few times. V and J are TRBV7-9 and TRBJ2-1, with D tentatively TRBD1 (5 bases). This CDR3 spans 13 amino acids. Trimming shortened V by 5 bases and J by 9 bases, and 14 bases separated the two germline ends. Per the germline V gene, CDR1 is SEHNR and CDR2 is FQNEAQ (reference sequence). The CDR3 loop is CASSLQQEGEQFF. In DNA, the CDR3 is TGTGCCAGCAGCCTCCAACAGGAAGGTGAGCAGTTCTTC. The entire variable domain, with the rest obtained from reference TRBV7-9 and TRBJ2-1, is as follows: DTGVSQNPRHKITKRGQNVTFRCDPISEHNRLYWYRQTLGQGPEFLTYFQNEAQLEKSRLLSDRFSAERPKGSFSTLEIQRTEQGDSAMYLCASSLQQEGEQFFGPGTRLTVL.

The chain combines TRBV14 with TRBJ1-2; D remains unclear. The CDR3 loop spans 15 amino acids. Germline CDR1 is SGHDN and CDR2 is FVKESK. V was shortened by 4 bases and J by 3 bases, with 15 bases between the two germline ends. CDR3 sequence: CASSPYSGGDYGYTF. Here the CDR3 DNA reads TGTGCCAGCAGCCCCTACAGCGGCGGAGACTATGGCTACACCTTC.

The genes are TRBV7-2 and TRBJ2-1; the match to TRBD2 covers 8 bases. V trimming: 0 bases; J trimming: 3 bases; junction bases outside the gene matches: 7. The germline CDR1 and CDR2 sequences are SGHTA and FQGNSA. The CDR3 extends over 17 amino acids. CDR3 residues: CASSLAPAGGNYNEQFF. The CDR3 DNA follows: TGTGCCAGCAGCTTAGCGCCGGCGGGGGGAAACTACAATGAGCAGTTCTTC.

The chain couples TRBV29-1 to TRBJ2-5; no reliable D call. V lost 7 bases to trimming and J lost 3 bases, with 15 bases between them. This CDR3 comprises 13 residues. Germline CDR1 reads SQVTM; CDR2 reads ANQGSEA. CDR3 bases: TGCAGCGGTGACGACACGGTAAAAGAGACCCAGTACTTC. Translating gives CSGDDTVKETQYF.

In regard to this clonotype: A much larger clone differs from this one at a single base, so this may be a read error. For the CDR3, the DNA is TGTGCCAGCAATTACCCGCCACCCAGGACACTTTATGGCTACACCTTC. It is translated as CASNYPPPRTLYGYTF. The chain joins TRBV6-2 or TRBV6-3 to TRBJ1-2; D perhaps matches TRBD1 (5 bases). CDR1 is MNHEY, CDR2 SVGEGT, per germline. There are 16 residues in the CDR3.

Points on this clonotype: This may stem from a read error, because a much larger clone lies one nucleotide away. The chain uses TRBV11-1 and TRBJ2-1; TRBD2 matches at 7 bases. The DNA end favors TRBJ2-7, so the J call may be wrong. This CDR3 is built from 16 residues. The germline V gene has CDR1 SGHAT and CDR2 FQDESV (reference sequence). The CDR3 sequence: CASSSVGTTYYNEQYF. Here the CDR3 DNA reads TGTGCCAGCAGCTCGGTTGGGACTACATATTACAATGAGCAGTACTTC.

The rearrangement links TRBV19 to TRBJ2-1, with 14 bases fitting TRBD2. J lost 8 bases, V lost 3 bases, and 3 bases had no gene match. This CDR3 spans 15 amino acids. Germline values: CDR1 LNHDA, CDR2 SQIVND (reference sequence). The CDR3 spells CASSIRTSGGHEQFF. In DNA, the CDR3 is TGTGCCAGTAGTATTCGGACTAGCGGGGGGCATGAGCAGTTCTTC.

The chain carries TRBV7-2 and TRBJ2-1; D perhaps matches TRBD2 (5 bases). Germline V CDR1 and CDR2: SGHTA, FQGNSA. Between the trimmed V and J ends, which lost 0 bases and 8 bases, there was a span of 8 bases. The CDR3 is 13 amino acids. CDR3 DNA sequence: TGTGCCAGCAGCTTAGCCGGGGTACATGAGCAGTTCTTC. This codes for CASSLAGVHEQFF.

This clonotype was seen a handful of times. This chain uses TRBV7-2 with TRBJ2-1, with 11 bases fitting TRBD2. The CDR3 covers 15 residues. V lost 5 bases, J lost 3 bases, and 3 bases stayed unmatched. In germline, CDR1 is SGHTA, CDR2 FQGNSA. CDR3 nucleotide sequence: TGTGCCAGCAGCAACACTAGCGGGAGCTACAATGAGCAGTTCTTC. The encoded protein is CASSNTSGSYNEQFF.

This chain uses TRBV4-2 with TRBJ2-1; possible D gene TRBD2, 6 bases. Germline V lookup: CDR1 LGHNA, CDR2 YNFKEQ. This CDR3 is built from 17 residues. V lost 1 base to trimming and J lost 5 bases, with 18 bases between them. As DNA, the CDR3 is TGTGCCAGCAGCCAAGTCGAGGGAGGTGGAACAAACAATGAGCAGTTCTTC. Translated: CASSQVEGGGTNNEQFF.

The chain is built from TRBV20-1 and TRBJ1-5; maybe TRBD1 (5 bases). The CDR3 has 13 residues. The germline CDR1 and CDR2 sequences are DFQATT and SNEGSKA (reference sequence). Trimming cost V 6 bases and J 3 bases, with 12 bases left between them. The CDR3 reads CSARTLDNQPQHF. The CDR3 DNA reads as TGCAGTGCCAGGACACTAGACAATCAGCCCCAGCATTTT.

This clonotype came up a few times. CDR3 nucleotides: TGTGCCACCAGTGACGGGGCGGGCACTGAAGCTTTCTTT. Residues: CATSDGAGTEAFF. This chain joins TRBV24-1 and TRBJ1-1; possibly TRBD1 for D (5 bases). The germline CDR1 and CDR2 sequences are KGHDR and SFDVKD. The CDR3 consists of 13 residues. Trimming left V 4 bases short and J 4 bases short, with 9 bases between.

To note about this clonotype: The junction does not match germline at one end; this may be a read error. This chain joins TRBV11-1 and TRBJ1-2; D might be TRBD1 (6 bases). CDR3 size: 15 residues. Germline V gene data show CDR1 as SGHAT and CDR2 as FQDESV (reference sequence). The CDR3: CAGSPQGRGNYGYTF. In nucleotides, the CDR3 is TGTGCCGGCAGCCCTCAGGGGCGCGGTAACTATGGCTACACCTTC.

The CDR3: CASSLAVSGNTEAFF. As DNA, the CDR3 is TGTGCCAGCAGCTTAGCCGTATCAGGGAACACTGAAGCTTTCTTT. The V and J genes are TRBV11-2 and TRBJ1-1; D uncertain. CDR3 length equals 15 residues. CDR1 is SGHAT and CDR2 is FQNNGV in the germline V gene. The V end was cut by 1 base, the J end by 1 base, with 10 bases between.

The chain employs TRBV7-3 and TRBJ2-5; tentatively, D is TRBD1 (6 bases). The closer fit of TRBJ2-7 to the DNA end suggests the J call may be wrong. The CDR3 sequence is 16 residues long. From germline, CDR1 is SGHTA and CDR2 FQGTGA. As DNA, the CDR3 is TGTGCCAGCAGCTTAATCCGCAGGGGCAGGGATAACGAGCAGTACTTC. Translating it yields CASSLIRRGRDNEQYF.

V and J are TRBV7-8 and TRBJ2-5; D is undetermined. The CDR3 extends over 14 amino acids. Per germline, CDR1 SGHVS and CDR2 FQNEAQ. With 0 bases removed from V and 11 bases from J, the gap between germline ends came to 16 bases. The CDR3 here is CASSLALLTFEQYF. CDR3 in DNA: TGTGCCAGCAGCTTAGCGCTGCTGACCTTTGAGCAGTACTTC.

This clonotype was observed at least ten times. Here the CDR3 reads CAIRRDDQDQYF. The DNA for the CDR3 is TGTGCCATCAGGCGAGACGACCAGGACCAGTACTTC. J is TRBJ2-5 and V is TRBV10-3; D gene unclear. V was shortened by 6 bases and J by 10 bases, with 15 bases between the two germline ends. The CDR3 spans 12 residues. Germline loops: CDR1 ENHRY, CDR2 SYGVKD.

The chain recombines TRBV4-1 with TRBJ2-5; 10 nucleotides line up with TRBD2. The germline gives CDR1 MGHRA, CDR2 YSYEKL. V shed 1 base and J 4 bases; nucleotides not matched to a gene: 6. This CDR3 is 16 amino acids long. CDR3 in DNA: TGCGCCAGCAGCCAAGGTTGGACTAGCGGTGGAGAGACCCAGTACTTC. This translates into CASSQGWTSGGETQYF.

A few counts support this clonotype. The V call is TRBV5-6, the J call TRBJ2-5, with 7 bases that match TRBD1. This CDR3 contains 15 residues. CDR1 and CDR2 (germline): SGHDT, YYEEEE. J gave up 1 base and V 2 bases, and 5 bases lay outside the gene matches. CDR3 residues: CASSLYRGVQETQYF. The DNA for the CDR3 is TGTGCCAGCAGCTTATACAGGGGCGTCCAAGAGACCCAGTACTTC.

Comments on this clonotype: A junction end diverges from the germline sequence, so it may reflect a read error. CDR3 sequence reads: CASSLGEAKNEQFF. DNA for the CDR3: TGTGCCAGCAGTTTAGGGGAGGCGAAGAATGAGCAGTTCTTC. V and J are TRBV7-9 and TRBJ2-1, with D possibly matching TRBD2 (6 bases). The CDR3 has 14 residues. Germline V gives CDR1 SEHNR, CDR2 FQNEAQ (reference sequence).